The 17 T cell receptor beta chains below were found in one sample sequenced in a study of post-analysis software for immune sequencing data. These receptors' antigens are unknown. Study-wide results and caveats: Patients used about five TRBV segments, including TRBV5-6, TRBV5-1 and TRBV20-1, more often than controls.

Unique molecular identifiers were carried by the TCR beta cDNA libraries. MiXCR was run by TCRdb on the PCR reads, yielding one entry per CDR3 protein. The table has about 770,000 distinct CDR3 sequences, 46% seen once; the top ten hold 4.9%. The sample consisted of blood. These receptors came from a girl aged 5 to 17 with multiple sclerosis.

Here the CDR3 reads CASRRTGAEKLFF. CDR3 sequence (DNA): TGTGCCAGCAGACGGACAGGGGCCGAAAAACTGTTTTTT. The rearrangement uses TRBV5-6 and TRBJ1-4; 9 bases fit TRBD1. The CDR3 length is 13 residues. V was clipped by 5 bases and J by 8 bases; unmatched bases: 4. Germline assignment: CDR1 SGHDT and CDR2 YYEEEE.

The chain recombines TRBV9 with TRBJ1-2, with a possible D match to TRBD1 (5 bases). The CDR3 covers 15 residues. CDR1 is SGDLS, CDR2 YYNGEE, per germline. Trimming cost V 4 bases and J 2 bases, with 15 bases left between them. CDR3 in DNA: TGTGCCAGCAGCTTGGATGGGACGACCAACTATGGCTACACCTTC. Translated: CASSLDGTTNYGYTF.

There are a few counts of this clonotype. The CDR3 sequence is CAISDPTPGTGTYYEQYF. CDR3 nucleotide sequence: TGTGCCATCAGTGACCCGACCCCGGGCACGGGTACCTACTACGAGCAGTACTTC. The V gene is TRBV10-3, the J gene TRBJ2-4; no clear D gene. The DNA end lines up better with TRBJ2-7; the J call may be wrong. CDR1 and CDR2 (germline): ENHRY, SYGVKD. This CDR3 has 18 amino acids.

The rearrangement links TRBV20-1 to TRBJ1-2; D remains ambiguous. From germline, CDR1 is DFQATT and CDR2 SNEGSKA (reference sequence). Trimming removed 5 bases at V and 2 bases at J, with 12 bases between. The CDR3 extends over 13 amino acids. The CDR3, as DNA: TGCAGTGCTGAACAAACAGACAACTATGGCTACACCTTC. Translated: CSAEQTDNYGYTF.

This clonotype was seen at least ten times. This chain connects TRBV12-3 or TRBV12-4 to TRBJ2-3, with 8 bases identical to TRBD1. CDR3 length: 12 amino acids. V dropped 4 bases and J dropped 6; count of bases not matched to a gene: 0. The chain's CDR3 is CASSYRGDTQYF. CDR3 bases: TGTGCCAGCAGTTACAGGGGGGATACGCAGTATTTT.

This clonotype was seen only once. The rearrangement uses TRBV5-1 and TRBJ1-1; the D is unclear. Trimming shortened V by 1 base and J by 7 bases, and 8 bases separated the two germline ends. This CDR3 is 12 amino acids long. Germline CDR1 is SGHRS and CDR2 is YFSETQ. CDR3 sequence (DNA): TGCGCCAGCAGCTTGAAAGGAATTGAAGCTTTCTTT. Encoded protein: CASSLKGIEAFF.

The rearrangement uses TRBV20-1 and TRBJ2-7; D unresolved. V was cut by 3 bases and J by 0 bases, with 9 bases left in between. Germline V CDR1 and CDR2: DFQATT, SNEGSKA (reference sequence). The CDR3 sequence is 13 residues long. This chain's CDR3 is CSASPVSSYEQYF. The CDR3 DNA follows: TGCAGTGCTAGTCCGGTGAGCTCCTACGAGCAGTACTTC.

The chain joins TRBV3-1 to TRBJ1-2; D may be TRBD1 (5 bases). V dropped 5 bases and J dropped 3 bases, with 13 bases sitting between them. Germline V gene lookup returns CDR1 LGHDT and CDR2 YNNKEL (reference sequence). The CDR3 extends over 14 amino acids. For the CDR3, the DNA is TGTGCCAGCAGCGCAGTCACAGGAGACTATGGCTACACCTTC. Its protein is CASSAVTGDYGYTF.

V gene TRBV7-6 combines with J gene TRBJ2-1; D possibly uses TRBD1 or TRBD2 (6 bases each). CDR1 is SGHVS, CDR2 FNYEAQ, per germline. Deletions cut 5 bases from V and 8 bases from J, with 25 bases between. CDR3 length: 17 amino acids. In DNA, the CDR3 is TGTGCCAGCAGCAAATCCATACCCGGGGGCGGAGGGGATGAGCAGTTCTTC. It specifies CASSKSIPGGGGDEQFF.

The chain carries TRBV7-9 and TRBJ2-1, with 9 positions matching TRBD2. The better agreement between TRBJ2-7 and the DNA end casts doubt on the J call. The V gene's germline CDR1 is SEHNR and CDR2 FQNEAQ (reference sequence). The CDR3 runs 15 residues. Written as DNA, the CDR3 is TGTGCCAGCAGCGTTAGCGGGGGAGCCTACAATGAGCAGTACTTC. Its translation: CASSVSGGAYNEQYF.

The chain combines TRBV5-1 with TRBJ1-4; D is uncertain. Per the germline V gene, CDR1 is SGHRS and CDR2 is YFSETQ. The CDR3 has 14 amino acids. Trimming left V 6 bases short and J 0 bases short, with 9 bases between. Written as DNA, the CDR3 is TGCGCCAGCACGTCAGATACAACTAATGAAAAACTGTTTTTT. This gives the protein CASTSDTTNEKLFF. Full variable domain (rest looked up from reference TRBV5-1 and TRBJ1-4): KAGVTQTPRYLIKTRGQQVTLSCSPISGHRSVSWYQQTPGQGLQFLFEYFSETQRNKGNFPGRFSGRQFSNSRSEMNVSTLELGDSALYLCASTSDTTNEKLFFGSGTQLSVL.

The chain combines TRBV6-6 with TRBJ2-1; D assignment may be TRBD1 or TRBD2 (5 bases each). The germline V gene encodes CDR1 MNHNY and CDR2 SVGAGI (reference sequence). V lost 6 bases, J lost 3 bases, and 18 bases lay in between. This CDR3 contains 16 residues. The CDR3 DNA sequence: TGTGCCAGCAGCCTCGGACGGGACCCCAACTACAATGAGCAGTTCTTC. It encodes CASSLGRDPNYNEQFF.

As for this clonotype: The junction and the germline gene differ at one end; a read error may be behind it. The chain joins TRBV20-1 to TRBJ1-5; TRBD1 aligns across 9 bases. Looked up from germline, CDR1 is DFQATT and CDR2 is SNEGSKA (reference sequence). This CDR3 comprises 16 residues. The CDR3 is CSARVGTGLSNRPQHF. CDR3 bases: TGCAGTGCTAGAGTGGGGACAGGGTTGAGCAATCGGCCCCAGCATTTT.

V and J are TRBV7-8 and TRBJ2-1; weak D call: TRBD2 (6 bases). Germline V lookup: CDR1 SGHVS, CDR2 FQNEAQ. Trimming cost V 5 bases and J 3 bases, with 14 bases left between them. CDR3 size: 15 residues. For the CDR3, the DNA is TGTGCCAGCAGCCATACCGGAGGGGACTACAATGAGCAGTTCTTC. Protein: CASSHTGGDYNEQFF.

This chain links TRBV7-9 with TRBJ2-7; TRBD2 is a possible D gene (6 bases). In germline, CDR1 is SEHNR, CDR2 FQNEAQ (reference sequence). Trimming took 5 bases from V and 7 from J, leaving 27 bases between them. This CDR3 region has 17 residues. CDR3 coding DNA: TGTGCCAGCAGCACCTGGGGGGAGGTCCACTCAATCAATGAGCAGTACTTC. Encoded protein: CASSTWGEVHSINEQYF.

This chain connects TRBV11-2 to TRBJ2-1, with 10 bases matching TRBD2. Trimming removed 5 bases from V and 8 bases from J; junction bases left unmatched: 15. This CDR3 has 17 residues. Germline CDR1 is SGHAT and CDR2 is FQNNGV. CDR3 residues: CASSGRPLGLAYDEQFF. In DNA, the CDR3 is TGTGCCAGCAGCGGGAGGCCCCTGGGACTAGCGTATGATGAGCAGTTCTTC.

This sequence joins TRBV4-3 and TRBJ2-5; TRBD2 matches at 8 bases. Trimming took 1 base from V and 1 from J; bases not matched to a gene: 5. The CDR3 runs to 16 residues. Germline V gives CDR1 LGHNA, CDR2 YSLEER. The CDR3 reads CASSQGGSGGQETQYF. Here the CDR3 DNA reads TGCGCCAGCAGCCAAGGTGGGAGCGGGGGCCAAGAGACCCAGTACTTC.